Here is one TCR beta chain with its context. This table comes from immunoSEQ multiplex PCR, and its TCRdb copy is limited to in-frame clones, with some not included. The sample consists of fewer than 85,000 clones, approximately 92% of them appearing once. This sample is part of a study of T cell changes during pregnancy in multiple sclerosis. This CDR3 comprises 15 residues. Germline-derived CDR1 and CDR2 are MDHEN and SYDVKM. The V call is TRBV28, the J call TRBJ2-7; TRBD1 matches 8 bases. This specimen was peripheral blood, taken before pregnancy. This sequence was found in a female donor with multiple sclerosis, enrolled in a pregnancy study. In nucleotides, the CDR3 is TGTGCGACCAGAGCCTGGACAGGGAGCTCCTACGAGCAGTACTTC. Translation gives CATRAWTGSSYEQYF.